This T cell receptor beta chain originates from a study of identical twins. Regarding the study as a whole: Insertions ran lower in abundant cord blood beta clonotypes, though not in memory repertoires. Out-of-frame alpha sequences common to twins exhibited an excess of low generation probability.

On this clonotype: Its target is not known.

Template switching added a universal primer binding site, and final cDNA carried unique molecular identifiers. TCRdb re-called the 5' RACE reads through MiXCR, storing one row per CDR3 protein. The sample lists around 20,000 distinct CDR3 sequences, 69% occurring once. The CDR3 runs to 13 residues. The V gene's germline CDR1 is MNHNY and CDR2 SVGAGI (reference sequence). The V end was cut by 2 bases, the J end by 11 bases, with 15 bases between. The genes are TRBV6-6 and TRBJ1-1, with D perhaps TRBD1 (5 bases). The specimen was memory (CD45RO+) T cells sorted from blood. The sequence was obtained from a young woman in good health. This table probably holds off-target reads from a library built for another chain. CDR3 bases: TGTGCCAGCAGTTACCAAAACGGGGGGGATGCTTTCTTT. It is translated as CASSYQNGGDAFF.